These T cell receptor beta chains were read from a single sample in a study of blood T cell repertoires in COVID-19. The repertoire was sequenced with immunoSEQ multiplex PCR; TCRdb's copy has only in-frame clones and lacks some. The sample has about 64,000 clones; about 76% are singletons. The sequenced sample consisted of peripheral blood. The receptor source for this set is a human donor in a cohort sampled during active COVID-19. The CDR3 runs from the conserved cysteine through the conserved F or W. A D gene is named only where the DNA matches it firmly. Only some rows state a clone size, as once, few, many or a class for expanded clones.

v_call: TRBV6-1
j_call: TRBJ1-4
d_call: .
cdr3_length: 15
clone_size: .
cdr3_nt: TGTGCCAGCAGTGAGGCCGGGGAGGGTCATGAAAAACTGTTTTTT
cdr3_aa: CASSEAGEGHEKLFF

v_call: TRBV28
j_call: TRBJ2-7
d_call: TRBD1
cdr3_length: 14
clone_size: .
cdr3_nt: TGTGCCAGCACCCTCGGGACAGGGCTATCCGAGCAGTACTTC
cdr3_aa: CASTLGTGLSEQYF

v_call: TRBV5-1
j_call: TRBJ2-5
d_call: TRBD2
cdr3_length: 16
clone_size: .
cdr3_nt: TGCGCCAGCAGCTTGGTCGCCGGACTAGTCCAAGAGACCCAGTACTTC
cdr3_aa: CASSLVAGLVQETQYF

v_call: TRBV18
j_call: TRBJ2-3
d_call: TRBD2
cdr3_length: 16
clone_size: few
cdr3_nt: TGTGCCAGCTCGCGTCTTCGCGGGGGAAGCACAGATACGCAGTATTTT
cdr3_aa: CASSRLRGGSTDTQYF

v_call: TRBV25-1
j_call: TRBJ1-2
d_call: TRBD1
cdr3_length: 16
clone_size: .
cdr3_nt: TGTGCCAGCAGTGATCCCGGGACAGCCACTAACTATGGCTACACCTTC
cdr3_aa: CASSDPGTATNYGYTF

v_call: TRBV7-2
j_call: TRBJ2-1
d_call: .
cdr3_length: 16
clone_size: few
cdr3_nt: TGTGCCAGCAGCTTGTCTGGGCCCAACTCCTACAATGAGCAGTTCTTC
cdr3_aa: CASSLSGPNSYNEQFF

v_call: TRBV5-1
j_call: TRBJ2-5
d_call: TRBD1
cdr3_length: 17
clone_size: .
cdr3_nt: TGCGCCAGCAGCTTGGGCCCACAGGGGCGAATCCAAGAGACCCAGTACTTC
cdr3_aa: CASSLGPQGRIQETQYF

v_call: TRBV2
j_call: TRBJ2-3
d_call: TRBD2
cdr3_length: 14
clone_size: .
cdr3_nt: TGTGCCAGCAGGCCTAGCGGTAGCACAGATACGCAGTATTTT
cdr3_aa: CASRPSGSTDTQYF

v_call: TRBV23-1
j_call: TRBJ1-1
d_call: .
cdr3_length: 17
clone_size: .
cdr3_nt: TGCGCCAGCAGTCAATCCCACGGAAGCCGGGGTAACACTGAAGCTTTCTTT
cdr3_aa: CASSQSHGSRGNTEAFF

v_call: TRBV7-9
j_call: TRBJ2-5
d_call: TRBD1
cdr3_length: 14
clone_size: .
cdr3_nt: TGTGCCAGCAGCAAGAGTACAGGGGAAGAGACCCAGTACTTC
cdr3_aa: CASSKSTGEETQYF

v_call: TRBV9
j_call: TRBJ2-5
d_call: .
cdr3_length: 13
clone_size: .
cdr3_nt: TGTGCCAGCAGCAATCTTCAGTCGGAGACCCAGTACTTC
cdr3_aa: CASSNLQSETQYF

v_call: TRBV7-8
j_call: TRBJ2-3
d_call: .
cdr3_length: 13
clone_size: few
cdr3_nt: TGTGCCAGCAGCTTAGAAAGGGGAGATACGCAGTATTTT
cdr3_aa: CASSLERGDTQYF

v_call: TRBV18
j_call: TRBJ2-3
d_call: .
cdr3_length: 13
clone_size: .
cdr3_nt: TGTGCCAGCTCACGCGGAGAGGGAGGTGCGCAGTATTTT
cdr3_aa: CASSRGEGGAQYF

v_call: TRBV25-1
j_call: TRBJ2-6
d_call: TRBD1
cdr3_length: 18
clone_size: .
cdr3_nt: TGTGCCAGCAGTGAATCCCGGACAGGGTTCACTGGGGCCAACGTCCTGACTTTC
cdr3_aa: CASSESRTGFTGANVLTF

v_call: TRBV11-2
j_call: TRBJ2-1
d_call: .
cdr3_length: 15
clone_size: .
cdr3_nt: TGTGCCAGCAGCTTAGTGAGTCTAGACGGGAATGAGCAGTTCTTC
cdr3_aa: CASSLVSLDGNEQFF

v_call: TRBV5-8
j_call: TRBJ1-4
d_call: .
cdr3_length: 16
clone_size: .
cdr3_nt: TGTGCCAGCAGCAGGGGCTGGACGGCAACTAATGAAAAACTGTTTTTT
cdr3_aa: CASSRGWTATNEKLFF

v_call: TRBV6-5
j_call: TRBJ1-2
d_call: TRBD1
cdr3_length: 16
clone_size: .
cdr3_nt: TGTGCCAGCAGTTACACTGTGACAGGGGATGTTCGAGGCTACACCTTC
cdr3_aa: CASSYTVTGDVRGYTF

v_call: TRBV3-1/TRBV3-2
j_call: TRBJ2-5
d_call: .
cdr3_length: 14
clone_size: .
cdr3_nt: TGTGCCAGCAGCCTCAGGGGGGCCGGAGAGACCCAGTACTTC
cdr3_aa: CASSLRGAGETQYF

v_call: TRBV28
j_call: TRBJ2-4
d_call: TRBD1
cdr3_length: 14
clone_size: .
cdr3_nt: TGTGCCAGCAGTTTACCCCAGGGGGTAAACATTCAGTACTTC
cdr3_aa: CASSLPQGVNIQYF

v_call: TRBV7-2
j_call: TRBJ1-4
d_call: TRBD1
cdr3_length: 14
clone_size: .
cdr3_nt: TGTGCCAGCAGAGCTGGACAGGTTAATGAAAAACTGTTTTTT
cdr3_aa: CASRAGQVNEKLFF

v_call: TRBV4-1
j_call: TRBJ1-2
d_call: .
cdr3_length: 13
clone_size: .
cdr3_nt: TGCGCCAGCAGCCACCAGGGGAACTATGGCTACACCTTC
cdr3_aa: CASSHQGNYGYTF

v_call: TRBV19
j_call: TRBJ2-7
d_call: TRBD1
cdr3_length: 17
clone_size: .
cdr3_nt: TGTGCCAGTAGCAGAGCGACAGGGCGAAGCGTATCCTACGAGCAGTACTTC
cdr3_aa: CASSRATGRSVSYEQYF

v_call: TRBV9
j_call: TRBJ1-2
d_call: TRBD1
cdr3_length: 18
clone_size: .
cdr3_nt: TGTGCCAGCAGCGTAAGTCCGACAGGGGCCACGGGTAACTATGGCTACACCTTC
cdr3_aa: CASSVSPTGATGNYGYTF

v_call: TRBV4-1
j_call: TRBJ1-6
d_call: TRBD1
cdr3_length: 17
clone_size: .
cdr3_nt: TGCGCCAGCAGCCAAACCGCGGGACAGGGATATAATTCACCCCTCCACTTT
cdr3_aa: CASSQTAGQGYNSPLHF

v_call: TRBV27
j_call: TRBJ1-2
d_call: TRBD1
cdr3_length: 14
clone_size: .
cdr3_nt: TGTGCCAGCAGTTTGGACAGGGATGGCTATGGCTACACCTTC
cdr3_aa: CASSLDRDGYGYTF

v_call: TRBV7-2
j_call: TRBJ2-2
d_call: .
cdr3_length: 15
clone_size: few
cdr3_nt: TGTGCCAGCAGCTTTGTTGGGCGGGGAACCGGGGAGCTGTTTTTT
cdr3_aa: CASSFVGRGTGELFF

v_call: TRBV19
j_call: TRBJ2-3
d_call: .
cdr3_length: 14
clone_size: .
cdr3_nt: TGTGCCAGTAGCCTCGGGACTAGCACAGATACGCAGTATTTT
cdr3_aa: CASSLGTSTDTQYF

v_call: TRBV3-1/TRBV3-2
j_call: TRBJ1-1
d_call: .
cdr3_length: 14
clone_size: .
cdr3_nt: TGTGCCAGCAGCCAAGTTACAGGAAACACTGAAGCTTTCTTT
cdr3_aa: CASSQVTGNTEAFF

v_call: TRBV19
j_call: TRBJ1-1
d_call: .
cdr3_length: 15
clone_size: .
cdr3_nt: TGTGCCAGTAGTGCCGGACTGTACATGAACACTGAAGCTTTCTTT
cdr3_aa: CASSAGLYMNTEAFF

v_call: TRBV12-2
j_call: TRBJ2-1
d_call: .
cdr3_length: 19
clone_size: .
cdr3_nt: TGTGCAAGTCGTTCCCTTGACCTTAGCGGGGCGTGGGGCTACAATGAGCAGTTCTTC
cdr3_aa: CASRSLDLSGAWGYNEQFF

v_call: TRBV15
j_call: TRBJ1-2
d_call: .
cdr3_length: 15
clone_size: .
cdr3_nt: TGTGCCACCAGCAGAGAATCGGGGGGGTCCTATGGCTACACCTTC
cdr3_aa: CATSRESGGSYGYTF

v_call: TRBV28
j_call: TRBJ2-7
d_call: TRBD1
cdr3_length: 13
clone_size: .
cdr3_nt: TGTGCCAGCAGTGTGGACAGGGTCGGCGAGCAGTACTTC
cdr3_aa: CASSVDRVGEQYF

v_call: TRBV30
j_call: TRBJ1-6
d_call: TRBD1
cdr3_length: 14
clone_size: .
cdr3_nt: TGTGCCTGGAGGGGGGGGACAGGGGTTTCACCCCTCCACTTT
cdr3_aa: CAWRGGTGVSPLHF

v_call: TRBV15
j_call: TRBJ1-4
d_call: .
cdr3_length: 16
clone_size: .
cdr3_nt: TGTGCCACCAGCAGCAGCAGGGGTACAACTAATGAAAAACTGTTTTTT
cdr3_aa: CATSSSRGTTNEKLFF

v_call: TRBV2
j_call: TRBJ2-2
d_call: TRBD1
cdr3_length: 16
clone_size: .
cdr3_nt: TGTGCCAGCAGGAAACTCCCAGGGGGCAGCACCGGGGAGCTGTTTTTT
cdr3_aa: CASRKLPGGSTGELFF

v_call: TRBV30
j_call: TRBJ1-5
d_call: .
cdr3_length: 14
clone_size: .
cdr3_nt: TGTGCCTGGAGTTCCGGGGGGGCGGGCCAGCCCCAGCATTTT
cdr3_aa: CAWSSGGAGQPQHF

v_call: TRBV7-3
j_call: TRBJ2-1
d_call: TRBD1
cdr3_length: 15
clone_size: .
cdr3_nt: TGTGCCAGCAGCCTACAGGGGGCATCCTACAATGAGCAGTTCTTC
cdr3_aa: CASSLQGASYNEQFF

v_call: TRBV19
j_call: TRBJ1-5
d_call: .
cdr3_length: 13
clone_size: .
cdr3_nt: TGTGCCAGTAGGTCCGGGGTAGATCAGCCCCAGCATTTT
cdr3_aa: CASRSGVDQPQHF

v_call: TRBV2
j_call: TRBJ1-2
d_call: .
cdr3_length: 14
clone_size: .
cdr3_nt: TGTGCCAGCAGTGAAGTCCCAGCTAACTATGGCTACACCTTC
cdr3_aa: CASSEVPANYGYTF

v_call: TRBV6-6
j_call: TRBJ2-1
d_call: TRBD2
cdr3_length: 16
clone_size: .
cdr3_nt: TGTGCCAGCAGTTACTCGACTAGCGGGGGGAGGGATGAGCAGTTCTTC
cdr3_aa: CASSYSTSGGRDEQFF

v_call: TRBV7-8
j_call: TRBJ1-1
d_call: TRBD1
cdr3_length: 19
clone_size: .
cdr3_nt: TGTGCCAGCAGCCCGAACCAGATCCGGGACAGGGGGAAGGACACTGAAGCTTTCTTT
cdr3_aa: CASSPNQIRDRGKDTEAFF

v_call: TRBV19
j_call: TRBJ1-5
d_call: .
cdr3_length: 16
clone_size: .
cdr3_nt: TGTGCCAGTAGTATAGCCCAGCAGGTTAGCAATCAGCCCCAGCATTTT
cdr3_aa: CASSIAQQVSNQPQHF

v_call: TRBV7-9
j_call: TRBJ1-5
d_call: TRBD1
cdr3_length: 19
clone_size: .
cdr3_nt: TGTGCCAGCAGCTTAGGCGGGACAGGGGGCTTGATGAGCAATCAGCCCCAGCATTTT
cdr3_aa: CASSLGGTGGLMSNQPQHF

v_call: TRBV19
j_call: TRBJ2-1
d_call: TRBD2
cdr3_length: 14
clone_size: .
cdr3_nt: TGTGCCAGTAGTCGGGGGACTAGCTGGAATGAGCAGTTCTTC
cdr3_aa: CASSRGTSWNEQFF

v_call: TRBV6-5
j_call: TRBJ1-2
d_call: .
cdr3_length: 14
clone_size: .
cdr3_nt: TGTGCCAGCACCCCCGCGGGGACTGACTATGGCTACACCTTC
cdr3_aa: CASTPAGTDYGYTF

v_call: TRBV19
j_call: TRBJ1-2
d_call: TRBD1
cdr3_length: 18
clone_size: .
cdr3_nt: TGTGCCAGTAACCCCTTTACGGGACAGGGGACCCGCGGCTATGGCTACACCTTC
cdr3_aa: CASNPFTGQGTRGYGYTF

v_call: TRBV7-2
j_call: TRBJ2-7
d_call: .
cdr3_length: 14
clone_size: .
cdr3_nt: TGTGCCAGCAGCTTAACCCAGGGGTCCTACGAGCAGTACTTC
cdr3_aa: CASSLTQGSYEQYF

v_call: TRBV19
j_call: TRBJ2-6
d_call: .
cdr3_length: 17
clone_size: .
cdr3_nt: TGTGCCAGTAGTCCCGGGACTTCATGGGCTGGGGCCAACGTCCTGACTTTC
cdr3_aa: CASSPGTSWAGANVLTF

v_call: TRBV5-5
j_call: TRBJ1-1
d_call: .
cdr3_length: 14
clone_size: .
cdr3_nt: TGTGCCAGCAGCATAGATACAGGGTTGGGTGAAGCTTTCTTT
cdr3_aa: CASSIDTGLGEAFF

v_call: TRBV4-2
j_call: TRBJ2-3
d_call: TRBD2
cdr3_length: 18
clone_size: once
cdr3_nt: TGTGCCAGCAGCCAACAAGGGACGACTAGCGGGGCCACAGATACGCAGTATTTT
cdr3_aa: CASSQQGTTSGATDTQYF

v_call: TRBV5-8
j_call: TRBJ1-4
d_call: TRBD1
cdr3_length: 16
clone_size: .
cdr3_nt: TGTGCCAGCAGCTTGGCCAGGACAGGGTCCTATGAAAAACTGTTTTTT
cdr3_aa: CASSLARTGSYEKLFF

v_call: TRBV6-2/TRBV6-3
j_call: TRBJ2-2
d_call: TRBD1
cdr3_length: 17
clone_size: .
cdr3_nt: TGTGCCAGCAGTTTCAACCCGGGACAGGGCGACACCGGGGAGCTGTTTTTT
cdr3_aa: CASSFNPGQGDTGELFF